These 19 T cell receptor beta chains share one sample of origin, sequenced in a study of monozygotic twins with inflammatory bowel disease. TCRdb re-called the 5' RACE reads, yielding one record per CDR3 amino acid sequence without DNA. In total, the table holds about 380,000 distinct CDR3 sequences. Material: blood. The receptors originated from a human donor with ulcerative colitis or Crohn's disease, or a healthy co-twin of an affected twin (not recorded which).

The V gene is TRBV14, the J gene TRBJ1-6; TCRdb's D gene call, TRBD1, goes unchecked for lack of DNA. This CDR3 spans 16 amino acids. The germline CDR1 and CDR2 sequences are SGHDN and FVKESK. CDR3 region: CASSQWTGTYNSPLHF.

This rearrangement joins TRBV27 to TRBJ2-2; the D call of TRBD1 rests on TCRdb alone, since no DNA is present to check it. In germline, CDR1 is MNHEY, CDR2 SMNVEV (reference sequence). The CDR3 covers 16 residues. CDR3 amino acids: CASRNLRGSGTGELFF.

The V and J genes are TRBV7-3 and TRBJ2-7; there is no DNA to check the TCRdb D call of TRBD2. The CDR3 runs to 13 residues. Germline V gene lookup returns CDR1 SGHTA and CDR2 FQGTGA. Here the CDR3 reads CASSLDLQTKQYF.

The V gene is TRBV10-3, the J gene TRBJ1-6. CDR1 is ENHRY, CDR2 SYGVKD, per germline. The CDR3 is 15 residues long. The CDR3 loop reads CAISESSPNNSPLHF.

The chain employs TRBV5-5 and TRBJ2-7; without DNA, the TCRdb call of TRBD1 cannot be checked. The V gene's germline CDR1 is SGHKS and CDR2 YYEKEE (reference sequence). This CDR3 comprises 17 residues. Here the CDR3 reads CASSLGDVHPSSYEQYF.

The chain couples TRBV6-2 or TRBV6-3 to TRBJ1-5. The CDR3 is made up of 13 amino acids. Germline V gene data show CDR1 as MNHEY and CDR2 as SVGEGT. The chain's CDR3 is CASSYRFIQPQHF.

The chain couples TRBV5-6 to TRBJ1-5; TCRdb proposes TRBD1, but this gene call is untestable without DNA. The germline gives CDR1 SGHDT, CDR2 YYEEEE. This CDR3 contains 14 residues. The CDR3 reads CASSRPGPNQPQHF.

The V call is TRBV6-5, the J call TRBJ1-1. Germline CDR1 is MNHEY and CDR2 is SVGAGI. The CDR3 totals 15 residues. CDR3 loop: CASRTRLTVNTEAFF.

The rearrangement uses TRBV24-1 and TRBJ2-2. Germline V gene data show CDR1 as KGHDR and CDR2 as SFDVKD. The CDR3 spans 16 residues. CDR3 residues: CATSDYAATNTGELFF.

CDR3 protein: CAPGGFTGELFF. J is TRBJ2-2 and V is TRBV7-9; the D gene TCRdb calls, TRBD1, cannot be checked with no DNA. Per germline, CDR1 SEHNR and CDR2 FQNEAQ (reference sequence). The CDR3 is 12 residues long.

This rearrangement joins TRBV12-3 or TRBV12-4 to TRBJ2-5; checking the TCRdb D call of TRBD2 is not possible without DNA. CDR3 length equals 13 residues. This CDR3 is CASSLFEGETQYF.

The chain is built from TRBV14 and TRBJ1-6. CDR3 size: 14 residues. Looked up from germline, CDR1 is SGHDN and CDR2 is FVKESK. CDR3 sequence reads: CASSQGREYSPLHF. Full variable domain (rest looked up from reference TRBV14 and TRBJ1-6): EAGVTQFPSHSVIEKGQTVTLRCDPISGHDNLYWYRRVMGKEIKFLLHFVKESKQDESGMPNNRFLAERTGGTYSTLKVQPAELEDSGVYFCASSQGREYSPLHFGNGTRLTVT.

V gene TRBV9 combines with J gene TRBJ2-1. Looked up from germline, CDR1 is SGDLS and CDR2 is YYNGEE. This CDR3 spans 12 amino acids. The chain's CDR3 is CASSLEHNEQFF.

The gene calls are TRBV13 and TRBJ1-5; TCRdb selects TRBD1, and the lack of DNA leaves this call unchecked. The CDR3 loop spans 17 amino acids. Germline CDR1 PRHDT, CDR2 FYEKMQ (reference sequence). CDR3 amino acids: CASSLRSGQGRFQPQHF.

The V and J genes are TRBV6-1 and TRBJ2-1; with no DNA, the TCRdb D assignment of TRBD2 cannot be verified. This CDR3 spans 17 amino acids. Germline-derived CDR1 and CDR2 are MNHNS and SASEGT. The CDR3 reads CASSVTGRAELYNEQFF.

This chain uses TRBV5-1 with TRBJ2-5; the TRBD2 assignment by TCRdb is unverifiable without DNA. Germline V gene sequence: CDR1 SGHRS, CDR2 YFSETQ. The CDR3 is 15 residues long. The CDR3 protein is CASSLAGIALETQYF.

V is TRBV4-3 and J is TRBJ2-7. The CDR3 extends over 15 amino acids. Germline V gene sequence: CDR1 LGHNA, CDR2 YSLEER. Here the CDR3 reads CASSQDREFRVEQYF.

The V and J genes are TRBV5-1 and TRBJ1-5; TCRdb indicates TRBD1, and absent DNA this call remains unverified. CDR3 length: 13 residues. Germline CDR1 is SGHRS and CDR2 is YFSETQ. Here the CDR3 reads CASSSGQNQPQHF.

The rearrangement links TRBV7-9 to TRBJ1-1. CDR1 is SEHNR and CDR2 is FQNEAQ in the germline V gene (reference sequence). The CDR3 covers 12 residues. CDR3 amino acids: CASSYVGTEAFF.